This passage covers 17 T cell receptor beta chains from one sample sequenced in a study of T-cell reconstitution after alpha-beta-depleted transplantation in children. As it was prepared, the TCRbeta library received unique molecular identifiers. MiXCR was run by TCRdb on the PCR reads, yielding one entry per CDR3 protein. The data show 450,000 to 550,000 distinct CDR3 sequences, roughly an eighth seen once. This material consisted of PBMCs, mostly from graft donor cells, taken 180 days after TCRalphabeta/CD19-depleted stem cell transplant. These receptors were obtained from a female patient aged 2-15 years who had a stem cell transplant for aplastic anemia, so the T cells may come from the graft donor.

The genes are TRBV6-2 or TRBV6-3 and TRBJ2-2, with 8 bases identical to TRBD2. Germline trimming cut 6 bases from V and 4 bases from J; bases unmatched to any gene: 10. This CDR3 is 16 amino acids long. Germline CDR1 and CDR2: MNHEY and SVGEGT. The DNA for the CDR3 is TGTGCCAGCAGGCCAAGCGGGAGAGAACCCACCGGGGAGCTGTTTTTT. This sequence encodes CASRPSGREPTGELFF.

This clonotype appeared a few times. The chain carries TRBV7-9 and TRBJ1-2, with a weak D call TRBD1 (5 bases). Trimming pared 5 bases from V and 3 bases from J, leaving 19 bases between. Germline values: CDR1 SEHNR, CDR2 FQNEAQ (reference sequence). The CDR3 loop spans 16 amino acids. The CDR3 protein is CASSNLGAGRDYGYTF. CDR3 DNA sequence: TGTGCCAGCAGCAATCTCGGGGCAGGGAGAGACTATGGCTACACCTTC.

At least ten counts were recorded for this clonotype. Here the CDR3 reads CASSLDRVDEQYF. The DNA of the CDR3 is TGTGCCAGCAGCCTAGACAGGGTGGACGAGCAGTACTTC. The chain carries TRBV5-6 and TRBJ2-7; 7 nucleotides line up with TRBD1. Trimming removed 4 bases from V and 5 bases from J; junction bases left unmatched: 6. The CDR3 totals 13 residues. CDR1 is SGHDT, CDR2 YYEEEE, per germline.

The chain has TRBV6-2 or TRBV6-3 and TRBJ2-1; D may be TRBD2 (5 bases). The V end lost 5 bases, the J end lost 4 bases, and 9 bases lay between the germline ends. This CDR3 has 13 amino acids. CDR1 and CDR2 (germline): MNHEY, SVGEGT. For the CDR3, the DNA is TGTGCCAGCAGTCGGACTCAGTACAATGAGCAGTTCTTC. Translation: CASSRTQYNEQFF.

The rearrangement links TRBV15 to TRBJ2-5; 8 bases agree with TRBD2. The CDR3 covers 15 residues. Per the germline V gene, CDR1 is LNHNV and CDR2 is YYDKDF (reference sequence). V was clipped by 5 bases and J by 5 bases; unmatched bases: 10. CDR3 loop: CATSPGTRYGETQYF. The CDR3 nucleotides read TGTGCCACCAGCCCTGGGACTAGATATGGGGAGACCCAGTACTTC.

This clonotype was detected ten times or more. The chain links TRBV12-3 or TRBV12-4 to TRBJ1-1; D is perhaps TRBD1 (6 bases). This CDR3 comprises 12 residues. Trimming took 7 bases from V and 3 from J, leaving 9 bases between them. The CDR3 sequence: CASNREYTEAFF. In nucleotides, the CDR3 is TGTGCCAGCAACAGGGAGTACACTGAAGCTTTCTTT.

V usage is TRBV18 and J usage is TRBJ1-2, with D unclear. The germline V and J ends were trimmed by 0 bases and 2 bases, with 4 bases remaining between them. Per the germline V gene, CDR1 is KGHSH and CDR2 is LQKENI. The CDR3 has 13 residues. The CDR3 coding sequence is TGTGCCAGCTCACCACCGGTCAACTATGGCTACACCTTC. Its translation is CASSPPVNYGYTF.

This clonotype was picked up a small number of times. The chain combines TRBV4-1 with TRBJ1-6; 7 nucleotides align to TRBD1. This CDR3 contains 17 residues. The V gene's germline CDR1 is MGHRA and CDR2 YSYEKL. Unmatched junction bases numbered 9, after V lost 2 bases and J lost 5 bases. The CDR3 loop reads CASSQSLRQGDNSPLHF. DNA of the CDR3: TGCGCCAGCAGCCAAAGCCTTAGACAGGGAGATAATTCACCCCTCCACTTT.

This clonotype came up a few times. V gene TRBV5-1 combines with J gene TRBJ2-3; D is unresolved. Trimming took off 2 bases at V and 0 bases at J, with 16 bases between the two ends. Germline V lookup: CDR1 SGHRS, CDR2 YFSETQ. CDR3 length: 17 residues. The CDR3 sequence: CASSFGRPNFSTDTQYF. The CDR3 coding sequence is TGCGCCAGCAGCTTTGGACGCCCGAATTTTAGCACAGATACGCAGTATTTT.

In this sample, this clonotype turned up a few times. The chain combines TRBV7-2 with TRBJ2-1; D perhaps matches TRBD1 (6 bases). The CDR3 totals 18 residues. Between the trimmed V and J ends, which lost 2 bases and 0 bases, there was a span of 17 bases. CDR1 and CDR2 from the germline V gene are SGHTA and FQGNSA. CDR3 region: CASSLPSRGRISYNEQFF. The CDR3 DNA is TGTGCCAGCAGCTTACCGTCCAGGGGACGGATCTCCTACAATGAGCAGTTCTTC.

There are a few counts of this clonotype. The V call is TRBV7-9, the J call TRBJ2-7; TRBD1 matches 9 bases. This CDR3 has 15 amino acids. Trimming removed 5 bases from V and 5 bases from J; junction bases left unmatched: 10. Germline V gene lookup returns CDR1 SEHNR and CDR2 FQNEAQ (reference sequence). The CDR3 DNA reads TGTGCCAGCAGCCCCCCCGGGACAGGGAAAAACGAGCAGTACTTC. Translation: CASSPPGTGKNEQYF.

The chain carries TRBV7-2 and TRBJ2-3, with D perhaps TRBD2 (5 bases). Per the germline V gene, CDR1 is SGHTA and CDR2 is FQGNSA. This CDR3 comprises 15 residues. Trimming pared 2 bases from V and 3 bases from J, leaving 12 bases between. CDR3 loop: CASSLRLYRTDTQYF. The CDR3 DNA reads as TGTGCCAGCAGCTTAAGACTATACAGAACAGATACGCAGTATTTT.

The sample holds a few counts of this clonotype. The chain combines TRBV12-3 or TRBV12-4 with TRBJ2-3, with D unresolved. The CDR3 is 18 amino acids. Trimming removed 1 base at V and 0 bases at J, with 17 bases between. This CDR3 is CASSLVRRFWDSTDTQYF. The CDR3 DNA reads TGTGCCAGCAGTTTAGTTCGCCGCTTTTGGGATAGCACAGATACGCAGTATTTT.

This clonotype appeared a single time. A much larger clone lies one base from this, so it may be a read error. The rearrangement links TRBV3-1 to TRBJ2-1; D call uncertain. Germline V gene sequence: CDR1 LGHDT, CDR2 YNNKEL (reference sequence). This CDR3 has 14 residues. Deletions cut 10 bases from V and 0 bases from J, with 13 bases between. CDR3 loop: CAITPLSSYNEQFF. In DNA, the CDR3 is TGTGCCATCACGCCTCTCAGCTCCTACAATGAGCAGTTCTTC.

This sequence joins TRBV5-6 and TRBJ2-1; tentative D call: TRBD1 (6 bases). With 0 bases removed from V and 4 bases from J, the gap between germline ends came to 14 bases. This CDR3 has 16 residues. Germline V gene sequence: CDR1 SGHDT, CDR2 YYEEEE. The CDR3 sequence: CASSLAPGTIYNEQFF. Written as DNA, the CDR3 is TGTGCCAGCAGCTTGGCCCCCGGGACAATATACAATGAGCAGTTCTTC.

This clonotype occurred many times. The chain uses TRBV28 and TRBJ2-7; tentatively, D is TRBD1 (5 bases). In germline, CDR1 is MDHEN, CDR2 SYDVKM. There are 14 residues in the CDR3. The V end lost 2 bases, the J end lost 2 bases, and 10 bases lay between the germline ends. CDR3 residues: CASSLGARTYEQYF. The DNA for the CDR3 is TGTGCCAGCAGTTTAGGGGCGCGTACCTACGAGCAGTACTTC. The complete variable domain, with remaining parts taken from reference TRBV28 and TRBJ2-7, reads DVKVTQSSRYLVKRTGEKVFLECVQDMDHENMFWYRQDPGLGLRLIYFSYDVKMKEKGDIPEGYSVSREKKERFSLILESASTNQTSMYLCASSLGARTYEQYFGPGTRLTVT.

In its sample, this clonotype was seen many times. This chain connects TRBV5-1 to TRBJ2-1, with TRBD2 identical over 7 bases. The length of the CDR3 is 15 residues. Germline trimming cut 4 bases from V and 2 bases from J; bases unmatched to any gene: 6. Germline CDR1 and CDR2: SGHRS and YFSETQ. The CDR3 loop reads CASSNQAGTYNEQFF. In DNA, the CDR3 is TGCGCCAGCAGCAACCAAGCGGGAACCTACAATGAGCAGTTCTTC.